Listed below are T cell receptor beta chains from one sample, sequenced in a study of spatial heterogeneity in lung cancer. TCRdb passed the 5' RACE reads through MiXCR, listing each CDR3 protein once. Here the sample spans more than 65,000 distinct CDR3 sequences, about 7.8% being singletons. This specimen consisted of PBMCs, obtained at surgery. These receptors all come from a male donor with early-stage non-small cell lung cancer. Each CDR3 is given with its conserved first and last residue. D genes are given only for firm matches. Clone sizes are given selectively: once, few, many, or a class where the clone is expanded.

TGCGCCAGCAGCTATGGACAGGGTGATACGCAGTATTTT	CASSYGQGDTQYF	TRBV5-1	TRBJ2-3	-	TRBD1
TGTGCCTGGAGTGCGGGGTACAATCAGCCCCAGCATTTT	CAWSAGYNQPQHF	TRBV30	TRBJ1-5	-	-
TGCAGCTCCGGGAGGGTCCCGACAGATACGCAGTATTTT	CSSGRVPTDTQYF	TRBV29-1	TRBJ2-3	-	TRBD2
TGCGCCAGCAGCTTGACTGGGACTGACGAGCAGTACTTC	CASSLTGTDEQYF	TRBV5-1	TRBJ2-7	many	-
TGTGCCAGCAGCGGGACGAAACATGGCTACACCTTC	CASSGTKHGYTF	TRBV25-1	TRBJ1-2	many	-
TGTGCCAGCAGCTTTTCATATACCGGGGAGCTGTTTTTT	CASSFSYTGELFF	TRBV7-2	TRBJ2-2	many	-
TGTGCCTGGAGTGTCCCGACAGTGAACACCGGGGAGCTGTTTTTT	CAWSVPTVNTGELFF	TRBV30	TRBJ2-2	many	-
TGCAGCGTACGGGGACAGTCGGGAACTGAAAAACTGTTTTTT	CSVRGQSGTEKLFF	TRBV29-1	TRBJ1-4	-	TRBD1
TGCAGTGCTAGAGGGGTGACCTACAATGAGCAGTTCTTC	CSARGVTYNEQFF	TRBV20-1	TRBJ2-1	many	-
TGTGCAAGTCGCTTAGGAGGGTTAGCCAAAAACATTCAGTACTTC	CASRLGGLAKNIQYF	TRBV12-2	TRBJ2-4	few	-
TGTGCCAGCACCGCGACAGGATCAATAACTAATGAAAAACTGTTTTTT	CASTATGSITNEKLFF	TRBV12-3/TRBV12-4	TRBJ1-4	few	-
TGTGCCGCTAAAAAAGGTCCAGGAGATGGCTACACCTTC	CAAKKGPGDGYTF	TRBV5-6	TRBJ1-2	few	-
TGCGCCAGCAGCTCCGGGACTAGCGGGAGATTGAGCACAGATACGCAGTATTTT	CASSSGTSGRLSTDTQYF	TRBV5-1	TRBJ2-3	-	TRBD2
TGTGCCAGCAGCTTAGTGTCAACTGCCGAGCAGTACTTC	CASSLVSTAEQYF	TRBV5-4	TRBJ2-7	-	-
TGTGCCAGCAGCTTCAAAGCGGGAAGCACCGGGGAGCTGTTTTTT	CASSFKAGSTGELFF	TRBV7-9	TRBJ2-2	many	TRBD2
TGTGCCAGCTCACGTCGGACTAGCGGGACCTCCACCGGGGAGCTGTTTTTT	CASSRRTSGTSTGELFF	TRBV18	TRBJ2-2	few	TRBD2
TGTGCCAGCAGCCTTCAATCGGTACCGGGACGAACCTACGAGCAGTACTTC	CASSLQSVPGRTYEQYF	TRBV7-8	TRBJ2-7	few	-
TGTGCCAGCAGCTTGGGATGGGGGCAGGGAGACTCCTACAATGAGCAGTTCTTC	CASSLGWGQGDSYNEQFF	TRBV5-8	TRBJ2-1	once	-
TGTGCCAGCAGTTTCGGGAGGTCGGACTACGAGCAGTACTTC	CASSFGRSDYEQYF	TRBV27	TRBJ2-7	few	TRBD2
TGTGCCACCAGTGCCGGCGGGTACACTGAAGCTTTCTTT	CATSAGGYTEAFF	TRBV24-1	TRBJ1-1	many	-
TGTGCCAGCAGCCAGTTACAGGGAGGGTTCGAAAAACTGTTTTTT	CASSQLQGGFEKLFF	TRBV5-5	TRBJ1-4	-	-
TGTGCCAGCAGCTTAGGTGGGACAGGGTATCAGCCCCAGCATTTT	CASSLGGTGYQPQHF	TRBV7-9	TRBJ1-5	many	TRBD1
TGTGCCAGCAGCTTAACCACCTACAATGAGCAGTTCTTC	CASSLTTYNEQFF	TRBV11-2	TRBJ2-1	few	-